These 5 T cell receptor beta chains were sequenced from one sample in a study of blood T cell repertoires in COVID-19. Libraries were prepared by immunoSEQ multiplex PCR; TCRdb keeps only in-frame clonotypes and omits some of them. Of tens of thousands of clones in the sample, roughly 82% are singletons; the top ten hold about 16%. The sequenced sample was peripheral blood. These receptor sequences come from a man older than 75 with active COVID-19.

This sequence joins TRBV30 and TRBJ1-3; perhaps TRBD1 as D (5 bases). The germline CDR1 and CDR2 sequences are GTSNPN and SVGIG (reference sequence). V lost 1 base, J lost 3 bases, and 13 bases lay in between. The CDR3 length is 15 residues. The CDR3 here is CAWSAIQALGNTIYF. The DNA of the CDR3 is TGTGCCTGGAGTGCGATACAGGCCCTTGGAAACACCATATATTTT.

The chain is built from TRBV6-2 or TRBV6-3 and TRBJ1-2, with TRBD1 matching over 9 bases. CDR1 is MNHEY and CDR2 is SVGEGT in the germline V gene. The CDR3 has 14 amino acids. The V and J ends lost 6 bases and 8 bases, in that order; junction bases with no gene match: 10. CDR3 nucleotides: TGTGCCAGCAGCCCCACCGGGACAGGGTACGGCTACACCTTC. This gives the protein CASSPTGTGYGYTF.

This CDR3 is CASNQDRGRGNYEQYF. CDR3 sequence (DNA): TGTGCCAGCAACCAGGACAGGGGGAGAGGGAACTACGAGCAGTACTTC. The chain combines TRBV7-9 with TRBJ2-7; 10 bases match TRBD1. The CDR3 is 16 residues long. Germline V gene sequence: CDR1 SEHNR, CDR2 FQNEAQ (reference sequence). V lost 7 bases, J lost 3 bases, and 12 bases stayed unmatched.

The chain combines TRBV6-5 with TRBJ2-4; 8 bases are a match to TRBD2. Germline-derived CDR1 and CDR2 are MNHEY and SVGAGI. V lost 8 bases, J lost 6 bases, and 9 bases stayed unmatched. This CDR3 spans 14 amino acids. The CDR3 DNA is TGTGCCAGCGGTTGGGGGACTAGGGGAAACATTCAGTACTTC. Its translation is CASGWGTRGNIQYF.

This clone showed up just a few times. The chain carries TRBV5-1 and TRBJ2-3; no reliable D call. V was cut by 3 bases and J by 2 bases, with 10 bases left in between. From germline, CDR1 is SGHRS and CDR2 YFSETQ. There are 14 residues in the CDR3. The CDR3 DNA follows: TGCGCCAGCAGCTCCTATATACCCACAGATACGCAGTATTTT. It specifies CASSSYIPTDTQYF.